Listed here are 6 T cell receptor beta chains from one sample, sequenced in a study of blood T cell repertoires in COVID-19 (dated by TCRdb to 2020 to 2021). The library was built by means of the immunoSEQ multiplex PCR assay. Sourced from immuneACCESS, this table was stored by TCRdb with only in-frame sequences that have V and J called. A share of the clones is absent; for the studies checked, an unresolved V gene accounts for under half, and the remainder has no known explanation. The table for this sample lists about 71,000 clones; approximately 89% of them were counted only once. Of the sample, approximately 5.5% falls within the top ten clones. Source material: peripheral blood. These receptors were obtained from a man at least 80 years old with acute or convalescent COVID-19.

V and J are TRBV6-5 and TRBJ1-4, with D possibly TRBD1 on 5 matching bases. From germline, CDR1 is MNHEY and CDR2 SVGAGI. This CDR3 comprises 14 residues. The V end lost 7 bases, the J end lost 7 bases, and 16 bases lay between the germline ends. The CDR3 DNA reads TGTGCCAGCACCCAGGGATATATGAGTGAAAAACTGTTTTTT. This sequence encodes CASTQGYMSEKLFF.

The V gene is TRBV2, the J gene TRBJ2-3, with 13 nucleotides matching TRBD2. Germline trimming cut 6 bases from V and 5 bases from J; bases unmatched to any gene: 8. Looked up from germline, CDR1 is SNHLY and CDR2 is FYNNEI. This CDR3 region has 16 residues. The CDR3 bases are TGTGCCAGCAGGAGGGGACTAGCGGGGCAGGTAGATACGCAGTATTTT. This encodes CASRRGLAGQVDTQYF.

V gene TRBV25-1 combines with J gene TRBJ1-1; D is possibly TRBD1 (5 bases). V was clipped by 7 bases and J by 3 bases, with 15 bases between them. This CDR3 has 14 amino acids. CDR1 and CDR2 from the germline V gene are MGHDK and SYGVNS. CDR3 residues: CASKGAGEYTEAFF. CDR3 nucleotides: TGTGCCAGCAAGGGCGCGGGGGAATACACTGAAGCTTTCTTT.

The chain has TRBV29-1 and TRBJ1-3; 9 bases align to TRBD1. Germline V gives CDR1 SQVTM, CDR2 ANQGSEA. V was pared by 7 bases and J by 9 bases, with 7 bases of the junction left unmatched. CDR3 length: 12 residues. The CDR3 DNA sequence: TGCAGCGCTGGACAGGGGCTGGGCACCATATATTTT. It encodes CSAGQGLGTIYF.

This chain links TRBV7-6 with TRBJ2-3; 15 bases are shared with TRBD2. There are 17 residues in the CDR3. Germline V gene sequence: CDR1 SGHVS, CDR2 FNYEAQ. V was clipped by 5 bases and J by 3 bases; unmatched bases: 6. CDR3 sequence (DNA): TGTGCCAGCAGCACGGGACTAGCGGGGGGACTGACAGATACGCAGTATTTT. Residues: CASSTGLAGGLTDTQYF.

V gene TRBV3-1 (or the pseudogene TRBV3-2) combines with J gene TRBJ2-7; 8 bases map to TRBD1. The germline V gene has CDR1 LGHDT and CDR2 YNNKEL (reference sequence). CDR3 length: 17 residues. V shed 1 base and J 1 base; nucleotides not matched to a gene: 9. The CDR3 DNA is TGTGCCAGCAGCCAAGTCCCCTGGACAGGGCCTTCCTACGAGCAGTACTTC. Protein product: CASSQVPWTGPSYEQYF.